This TCR beta chain was sequenced during a study of cytomegalovirus exposure and HLA in healthy donors. Germline V lookup: CDR1 GTSNPN, CDR2 SVGIG (reference sequence). The CDR3 spans 17 residues. V was pared by 3 bases and J by 2 bases, with 19 bases between. As to this clone: Its target is unknown.

General study findings and limits: As was reported, the HLA-A and HLA-B alleles of most subjects were accurately predicted from TCR beta sequences. Some public TCRs appeared in many individuals, while most sequences were rare. A list of approximately 160 TCR beta chains associated with cytomegalovirus was given. An analysis was carried out at a later point. It showed that HLA-associated TCR beta chains were more clonally expanded than equally common non-associated chains.

PCR amplification relied on 60 Vbeta primers (plus 13 Jbeta primers). Produced via immunoSEQ multiplex PCR; TCRdb's table is partial and in-frame only. The repertoire holds around 230,000 clones, with over 80% as singletons. The sequenced sample consisted of PBMCs. This chain connects TRBV30 to TRBJ2-2; TRBD2 is a possible D gene (6 bases). This clonotype originated in a man in his forties in good health and CMV-seropositive. The CDR3 sequence: CAWSVLELASNTGELFF. The CDR3 nucleotides read TGTGCCTGGAGCGTCCTGGAGCTAGCGAGTAACACCGGGGAGCTGTTTTTT.